This TCR beta chain was captured by sequencing in a study of CD8+CD57+ T cells in acquired aplastic anemia. The use of genomic DNA as template underpinned the TCR beta VDJ and CDR3 profiling. TCRdb reanalysed the reads using MiXCR and keeps one entry per CDR3 protein. Among about 81,000 distinct CDR3 sequences listed, more than 40% were seen once. The V and J ends lost 1 base and 0 bases respectively, with 18 bases between them. From germline, CDR1 is SNHLY and CDR2 FYNNEI. The length of the CDR3 is 19 residues. This chain links TRBV2 with TRBJ1-4; no definite D call. The sequencing input was sorted CD4+, CD8+, or CD8+CD57+ T cells (not recorded which) from PBMCs. The receptor was isolated from a human donor in good health, serving as a control. The CDR3 region is CASSEGEAFRDSTNEKLFF. CDR3 sequence (DNA): TGTGCCAGCAGTGAAGGAGAGGCGTTTCGGGATTCAACTAATGAAAAACTGTTTTTT.